The sequence of this TCR beta chain was determined in a study of cytomegalovirus exposure and HLA in healthy donors. This PCR relied on a set of 60 Vbeta primers and 13 Jbeta primers. Generated by immunoSEQ multiplex PCR, the TCRdb table keeps only in-frame clones and is missing some. The repertoire holds roughly 200,000 clones, around 83% seen once, with roughly 1.5% in the top ten. General study points: Cytomegalovirus-associated TCR beta chains were listed, numbering some 170. Sequencing artifact likely explains a cluster of highly shared sequence variants. A further, later analysis showed that HLA-associated TCR beta chains (compared with equally common others) were more clonally expanded.

There are 15 residues in the CDR3. Trimming stripped 2 bases from V and 7 bases from J, with 14 bases between. CDR1 and CDR2 from the germline V gene are MNHNY and SVGAGI (reference sequence). On this clone: Its antigen is unknown.

Source material: PBMCs. V and J are TRBV6-6 and TRBJ1-4, with D perhaps matching TRBD1 (6 bases). This TCR derives from a man in his fifties or sixties in good health and CMV-seronegative. CDR3 nucleotides: TGTGCCAGCAGTTACATGGGGACACAAAGTGAAAAACTGTTTTTT. Residues: CASSYMGTQSEKLFF.